This T cell receptor beta chain was recovered during a study of T cells expressing NK-cell markers. Overall study context: According to the study, TCR beta repertoires originated from sorted CD3+CD56+NKG2C+, CD3+CD56+NKG2C- and CD3+CD56-NKG2C+ T cells. Study results and caveats: Also leading the CD3+CD56-NKG2C+ fraction in a handful of donors were these clonotypes.

CDR1 and CDR2 from the germline V gene are MGHDK and SYGVNS. The CDR3 loop spans 17 amino acids. TCR beta cDNA was made by 5'RACE template switching with UMIs. With the 5' RACE reads reprocessed, TCRdb shows one record per CDR3 protein and no DNA. Its table lists around 110,000 distinct CDR3 sequences. For this clonotype: The antigen is unknown.

The sample taken for sequencing was blood T cells: a sorted CD56 or NKG2C T cell subset, CD4+ or CD8+ T cells, or bulk PBMC T cells (not recorded which). The rearrangement uses TRBV25-1 and TRBJ2-4; with no DNA, the TCRdb D assignment of TRBD1 cannot be verified. This clonotype originated in a woman aged 18 to 69 in good health. The CDR3 region is CATATGGRGLAKNIQYF.